This T cell receptor (beta chain) was documented in a study of cytomegalovirus exposure and HLA in healthy donors. Produced via immunoSEQ multiplex PCR; TCRdb's table is partial and in-frame only. The top ten clones hold more than 1.1% of a sample with approximately 210,000 clones, roughly 82% of them seen once. This CDR3 contains 16 residues. Looked up from germline, CDR1 is SGHRS and CDR2 is YFSETQ. V gave up 5 bases and J gave up 4 bases; unmatched junction bases: 12. This clone was picked up one time. This clonotype was sampled from a woman aged 18-29 years in good health and CMV-seronegative. This chain uses TRBV5-1 with TRBJ2-5, with 9 bases lining up with TRBD1. Sequenced sample: PBMCs. The CDR3 DNA reads as TGCGCCAGCAGACTGGGGACACAGGGGGCTGTAGAGACCCAGTACTTC. This sequence encodes CASRLGTQGAVETQYF.